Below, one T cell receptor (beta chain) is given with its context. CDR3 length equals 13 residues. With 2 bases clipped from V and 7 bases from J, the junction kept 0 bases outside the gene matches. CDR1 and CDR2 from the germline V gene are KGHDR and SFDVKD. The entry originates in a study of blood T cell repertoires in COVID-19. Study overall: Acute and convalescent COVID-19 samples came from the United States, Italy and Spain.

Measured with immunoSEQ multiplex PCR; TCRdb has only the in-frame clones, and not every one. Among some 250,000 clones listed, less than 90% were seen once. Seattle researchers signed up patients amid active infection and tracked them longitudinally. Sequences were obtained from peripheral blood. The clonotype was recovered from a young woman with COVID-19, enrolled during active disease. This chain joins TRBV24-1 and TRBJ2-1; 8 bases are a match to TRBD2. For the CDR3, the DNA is TGTGCCACCAGTGATTCGGGAGGGAATGAGCAGTTCTTC. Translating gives CATSDSGGNEQFF.